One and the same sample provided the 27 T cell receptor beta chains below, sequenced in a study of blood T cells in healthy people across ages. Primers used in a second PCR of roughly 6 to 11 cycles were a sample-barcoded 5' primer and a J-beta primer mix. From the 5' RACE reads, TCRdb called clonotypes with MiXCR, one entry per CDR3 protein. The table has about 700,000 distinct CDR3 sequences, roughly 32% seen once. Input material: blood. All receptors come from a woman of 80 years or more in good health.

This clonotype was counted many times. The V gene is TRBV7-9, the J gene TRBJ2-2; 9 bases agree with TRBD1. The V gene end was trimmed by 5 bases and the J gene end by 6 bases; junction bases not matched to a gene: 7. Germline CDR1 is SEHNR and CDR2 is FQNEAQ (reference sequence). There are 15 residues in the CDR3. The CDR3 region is CASSTWDRASGELFF. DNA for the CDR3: TGTGCCAGCAGCACCTGGGACAGGGCGTCCGGGGAGCTGTTTTTT.

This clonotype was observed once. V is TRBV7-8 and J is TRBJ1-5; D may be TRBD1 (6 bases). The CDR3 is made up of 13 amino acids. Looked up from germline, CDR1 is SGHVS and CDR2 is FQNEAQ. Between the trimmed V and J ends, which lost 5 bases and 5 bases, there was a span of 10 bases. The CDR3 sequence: CASSAQGYQPQHF. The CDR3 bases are TGTGCCAGCAGCGCTCAGGGGTATCAGCCCCAGCATTTT.

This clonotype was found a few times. The CDR3 DNA is TGTGCCACCAGCAGAGACCCCAGGGCCCCTGGCTACACCTTC. Protein product: CATSRDPRAPGYTF. This chain joins TRBV15 and TRBJ1-2; a weak D match, TRBD1 (5 bases). The V end lost 0 bases, the J end lost 7 bases, and 12 bases lay between the germline ends. The germline gives CDR1 LNHNV, CDR2 YYDKDF (reference sequence). The CDR3 loop spans 14 amino acids.

This chain's CDR3 is CASSHDLAQGKLHGYTF. The DNA for the CDR3 is TGTGCCAGCAGCCATGATCTCGCGCAGGGGAAACTTCATGGCTACACCTTC. The V call is TRBV4-2, the J call TRBJ1-2, with D perhaps matching TRBD1 (6 bases). This CDR3 has 17 residues. V lost 3 bases and J 6 bases, leaving 23 bases between the germline ends. CDR1 and CDR2 from the germline V gene are LGHNA and YNFKEQ.

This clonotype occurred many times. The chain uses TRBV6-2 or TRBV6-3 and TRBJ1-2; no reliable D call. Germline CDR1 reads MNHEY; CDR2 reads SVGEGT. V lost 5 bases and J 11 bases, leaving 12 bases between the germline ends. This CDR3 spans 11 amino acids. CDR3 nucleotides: TGTGCCAGCAGTCCCGAGGCTGGATACACCTTC. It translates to CASSPEAGYTF.

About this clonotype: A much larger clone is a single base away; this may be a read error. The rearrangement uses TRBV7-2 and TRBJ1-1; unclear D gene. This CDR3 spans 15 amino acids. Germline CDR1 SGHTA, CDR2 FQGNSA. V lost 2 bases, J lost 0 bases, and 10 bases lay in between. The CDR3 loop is CASSLFTEVNTEAFF. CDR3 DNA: TGTGCCAGCAGCTTATTTACGGAGGTGAACACTGAAGCTTTCTTT.

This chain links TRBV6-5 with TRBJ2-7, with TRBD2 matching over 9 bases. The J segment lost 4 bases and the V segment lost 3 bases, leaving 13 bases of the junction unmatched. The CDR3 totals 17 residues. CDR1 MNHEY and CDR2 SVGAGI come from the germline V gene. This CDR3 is CASSYRPPGLACYEQYF. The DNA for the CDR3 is TGTGCCAGCAGTTATCGGCCACCGGGACTAGCTTGTTACGAGCAGTACTTC.

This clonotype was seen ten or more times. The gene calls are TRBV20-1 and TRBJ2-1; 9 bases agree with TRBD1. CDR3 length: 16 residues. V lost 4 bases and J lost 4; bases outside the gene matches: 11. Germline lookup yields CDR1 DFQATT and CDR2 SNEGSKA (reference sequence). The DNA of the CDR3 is TGCAGTGCTACCCCCTCCGGGACAGGGTCTTACAATGAGCAGTTCTTC. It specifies CSATPSGTGSYNEQFF.

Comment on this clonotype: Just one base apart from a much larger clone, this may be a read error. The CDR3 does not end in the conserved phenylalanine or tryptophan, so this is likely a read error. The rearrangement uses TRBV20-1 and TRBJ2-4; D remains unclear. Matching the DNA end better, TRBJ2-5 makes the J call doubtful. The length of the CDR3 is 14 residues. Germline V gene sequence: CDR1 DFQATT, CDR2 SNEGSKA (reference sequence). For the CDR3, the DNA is TGCAGTGCTAGAGATCCCAACGGACAAGAGACCCAGTACTGC. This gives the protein CSARDPNGQETQYC.

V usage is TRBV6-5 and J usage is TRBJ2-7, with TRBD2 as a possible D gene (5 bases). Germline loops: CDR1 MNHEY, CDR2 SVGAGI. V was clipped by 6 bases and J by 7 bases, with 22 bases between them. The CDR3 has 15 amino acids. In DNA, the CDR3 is TGTGCCAGCAGCTACCGGGGAATATCAGTACGAGAGCAGTACTTC. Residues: CASSYRGISVREQYF.

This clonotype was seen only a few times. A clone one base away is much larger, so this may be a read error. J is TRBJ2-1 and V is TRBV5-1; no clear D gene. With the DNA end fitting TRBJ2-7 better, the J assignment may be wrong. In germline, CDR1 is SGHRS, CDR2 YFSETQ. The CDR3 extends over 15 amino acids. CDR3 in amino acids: CASSPRTEYYNEQYF. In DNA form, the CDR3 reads TGCGCCAGCAGTCCTAGGACGGAGTACTACAATGAGCAGTACTTC.

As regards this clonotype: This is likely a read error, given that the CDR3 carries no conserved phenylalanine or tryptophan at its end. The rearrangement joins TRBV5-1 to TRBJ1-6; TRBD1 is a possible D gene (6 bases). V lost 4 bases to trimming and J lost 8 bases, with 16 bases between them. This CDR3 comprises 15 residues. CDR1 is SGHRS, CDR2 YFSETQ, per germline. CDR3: CASSPSAGGHSPLHC. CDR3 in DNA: TGCGCCAGCAGCCCTTCCGCCGGGGGGCATTCACCCCTCCACTGT.

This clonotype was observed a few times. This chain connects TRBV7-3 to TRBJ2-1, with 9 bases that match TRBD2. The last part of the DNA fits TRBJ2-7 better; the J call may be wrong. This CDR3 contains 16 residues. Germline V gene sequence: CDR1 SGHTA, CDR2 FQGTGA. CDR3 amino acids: CASSLRLAEGYNEQYF. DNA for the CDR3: TGTGCCAGCAGCTTAAGACTAGCGGAAGGCTACAATGAGCAGTACTTC.

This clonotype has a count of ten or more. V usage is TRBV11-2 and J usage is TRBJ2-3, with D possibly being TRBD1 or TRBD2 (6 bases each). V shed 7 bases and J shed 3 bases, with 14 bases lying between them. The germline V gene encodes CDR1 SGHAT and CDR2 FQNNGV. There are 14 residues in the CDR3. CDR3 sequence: CASTSGAGTDTQYF. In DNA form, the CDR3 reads TGTGCCAGCACCTCAGGGGCGGGGACAGATACGCAGTATTTT.

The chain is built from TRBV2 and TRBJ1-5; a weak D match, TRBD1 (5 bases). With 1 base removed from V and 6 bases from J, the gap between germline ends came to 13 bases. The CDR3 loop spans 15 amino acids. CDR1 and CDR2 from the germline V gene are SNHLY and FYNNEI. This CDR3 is CASSEESGLSQPQHF. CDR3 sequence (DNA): TGTGCCAGCAGTGAAGAATCGGGACTCAGTCAGCCCCAGCATTTT.

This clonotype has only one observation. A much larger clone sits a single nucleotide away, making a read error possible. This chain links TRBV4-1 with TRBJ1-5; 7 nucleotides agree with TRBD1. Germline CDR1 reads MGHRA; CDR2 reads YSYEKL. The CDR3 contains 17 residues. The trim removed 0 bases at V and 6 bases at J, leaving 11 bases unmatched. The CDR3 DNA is TGCGCCAGCAGCCAAGATCGGAGAGACAGGGTGGGTCAGCCCCAGCATTTT. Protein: CASSQDRRDRVGQPQHF.

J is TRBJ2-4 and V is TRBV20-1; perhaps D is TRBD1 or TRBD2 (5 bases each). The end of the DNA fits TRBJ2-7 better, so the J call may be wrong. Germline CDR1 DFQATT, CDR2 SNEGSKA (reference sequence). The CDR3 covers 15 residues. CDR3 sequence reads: CSAGTPGPPSYEQYF. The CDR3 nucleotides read TGCAGTGCCGGTACGCCGGGACCCCCTTCCTACGAGCAGTACTTC.

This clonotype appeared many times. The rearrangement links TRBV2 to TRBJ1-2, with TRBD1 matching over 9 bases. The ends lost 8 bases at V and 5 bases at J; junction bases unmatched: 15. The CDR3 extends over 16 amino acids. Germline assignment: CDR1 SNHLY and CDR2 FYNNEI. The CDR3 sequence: CASVTGGIAVGYGYTF. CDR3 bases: TGTGCCAGCGTTACAGGGGGCATTGCGGTGGGGTATGGCTACACCTTC.

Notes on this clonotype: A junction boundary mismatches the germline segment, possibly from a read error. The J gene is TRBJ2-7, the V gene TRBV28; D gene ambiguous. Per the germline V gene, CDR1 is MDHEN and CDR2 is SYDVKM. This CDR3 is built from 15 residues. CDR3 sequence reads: CASSLVQPPSYERYF. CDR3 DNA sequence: TGTGCCAGCAGTTTAGTACAGCCACCCTCCTACGAGCGGTACTTC. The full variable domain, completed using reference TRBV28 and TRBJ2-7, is DVKVTQSSRYLVKRTGEKVFLECVQDMDHENMFWYRQDPGLGLRLIYFSYDVKMKEKGDIPEGYSVSREKKERFSLILESASTNQTSMYLCASSLVQPPSYERYFGPGTRLTVT.

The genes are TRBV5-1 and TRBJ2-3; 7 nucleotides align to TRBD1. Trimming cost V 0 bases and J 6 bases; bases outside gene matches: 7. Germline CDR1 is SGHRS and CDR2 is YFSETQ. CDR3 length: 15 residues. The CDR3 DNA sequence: TGCGCCAGCAGCTTGGAAGGGGGCGTCGGGGATACGCAGTATTTT. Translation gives CASSLEGGVGDTQYF.

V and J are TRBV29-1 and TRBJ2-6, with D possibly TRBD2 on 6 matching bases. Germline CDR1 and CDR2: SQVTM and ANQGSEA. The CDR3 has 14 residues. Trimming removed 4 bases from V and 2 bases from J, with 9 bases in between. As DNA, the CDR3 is TGCAGCGTTGCCTCGGGGGCTGGGGCCAACGTCCTGACTTTC. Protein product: CSVASGAGANVLTF.

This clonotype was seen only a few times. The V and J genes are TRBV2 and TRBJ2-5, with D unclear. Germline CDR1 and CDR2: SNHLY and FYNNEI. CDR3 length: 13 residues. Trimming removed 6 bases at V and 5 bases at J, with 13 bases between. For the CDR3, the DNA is TGTGCCAGCAGCAGGTCCAAGGAGGAGACCCAGTACTTC. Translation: CASSRSKEETQYF.

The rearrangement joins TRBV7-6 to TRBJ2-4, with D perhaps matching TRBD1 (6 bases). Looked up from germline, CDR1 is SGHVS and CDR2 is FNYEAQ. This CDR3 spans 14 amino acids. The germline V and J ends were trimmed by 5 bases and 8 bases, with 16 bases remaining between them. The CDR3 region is CASSPSGSGDIQYF. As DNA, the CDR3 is TGTGCCAGCAGCCCCTCGGGGTCAGGGGACATTCAGTACTTC.

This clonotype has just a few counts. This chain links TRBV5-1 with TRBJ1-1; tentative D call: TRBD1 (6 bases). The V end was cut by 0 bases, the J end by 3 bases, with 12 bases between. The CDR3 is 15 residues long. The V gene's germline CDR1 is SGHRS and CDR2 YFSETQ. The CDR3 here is CASSLEGGTYTEAFF. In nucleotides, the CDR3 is TGCGCCAGCAGCTTGGAGGGGGGGACCTACACTGAAGCTTTCTTT.

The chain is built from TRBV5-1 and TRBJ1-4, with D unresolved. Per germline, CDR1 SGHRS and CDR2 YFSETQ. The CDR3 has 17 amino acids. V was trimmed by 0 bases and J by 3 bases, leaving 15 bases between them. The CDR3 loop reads CASSLAGRERANEKLFF. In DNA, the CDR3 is TGCGCCAGCAGCTTGGCCGGCCGGGAGAGGGCTAATGAAAAACTGTTTTTT.

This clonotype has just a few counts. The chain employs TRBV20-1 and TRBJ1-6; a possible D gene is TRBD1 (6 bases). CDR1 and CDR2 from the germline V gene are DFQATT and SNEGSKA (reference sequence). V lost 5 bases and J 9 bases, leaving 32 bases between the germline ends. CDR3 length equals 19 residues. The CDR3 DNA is TGCAGTGCTGCTCCCTATGCCGGGACAACAAATCCCAGGCGTTCACCCCTCCACTTT. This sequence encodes CSAAPYAGTTNPRRSPLHF.

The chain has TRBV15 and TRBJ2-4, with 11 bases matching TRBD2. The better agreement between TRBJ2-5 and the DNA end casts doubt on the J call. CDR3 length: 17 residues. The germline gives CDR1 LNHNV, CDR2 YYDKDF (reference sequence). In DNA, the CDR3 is TGTGCCACCAGCAGAGATGGGGGACTAGCGGTACAAGAGACCCAGTACTTC. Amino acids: CATSRDGGLAVQETQYF.